This TCR beta chain was captured by sequencing in a study of T cell clonotyping in hematopoietic cell transplantation. The junction had 9 bases not matched to a gene; V was cut back by 4 bases and J by 3 bases. The length of the CDR3 is 15 residues. CDR1 is SGHRS and CDR2 is YFSETQ in the germline V gene. Time point: recipient sample about 28 days before transplant, after cytoreduction. Sequenced by immunoSEQ multiplex PCR; TCRdb stores in-frame clones only, minus some. The sample holds about 69,000 clones, 95% to 97% seen once. This clonotype was sampled from a woman aged 50 to 60 with acute myeloid leukemia. Some clones in this sample may be carry-over from other donors' samples. This specimen was peripheral blood mononuclear cells, taken before stem cell transplant. The rearrangement uses TRBV5-1 and TRBJ1-2; 7 bases align to TRBD1. Here the CDR3 DNA reads TGCGCCAGCAGCGCGGGACAGATGGGAGACTATGGCTACACCTTC. It specifies CASSAGQMGDYGYTF.